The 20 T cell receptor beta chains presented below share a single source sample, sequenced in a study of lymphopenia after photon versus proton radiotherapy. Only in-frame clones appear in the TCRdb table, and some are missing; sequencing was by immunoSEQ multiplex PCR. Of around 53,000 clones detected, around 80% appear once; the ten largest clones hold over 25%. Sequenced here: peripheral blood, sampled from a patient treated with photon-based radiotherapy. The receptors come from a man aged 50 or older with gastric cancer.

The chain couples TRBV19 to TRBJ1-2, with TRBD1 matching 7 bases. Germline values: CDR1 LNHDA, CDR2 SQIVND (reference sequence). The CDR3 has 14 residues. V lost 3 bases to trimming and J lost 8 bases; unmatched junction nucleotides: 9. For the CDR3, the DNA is TGTGCCAGTAGTATTTGGGGGGACAGTGAAGGCTACACCTTC. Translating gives CASSIWGDSEGYTF.

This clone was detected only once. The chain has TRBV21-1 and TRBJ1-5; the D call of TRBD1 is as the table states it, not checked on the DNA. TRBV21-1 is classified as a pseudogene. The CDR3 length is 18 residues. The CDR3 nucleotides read TGTGCCAGCAGCAAAAGGAGGGGGCGCGGGATGAGCAATCAGCCCCAGCATTTT. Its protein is CASSKRRGRGMSNQPQHF.

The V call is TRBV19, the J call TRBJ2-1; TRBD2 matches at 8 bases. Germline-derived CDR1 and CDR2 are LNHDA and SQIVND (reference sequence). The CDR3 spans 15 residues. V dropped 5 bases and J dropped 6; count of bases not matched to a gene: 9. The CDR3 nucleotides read TGTGCCAGTAGTCCTAGCGGGTGGCGGGGCAATGAGCAGTTCTTC. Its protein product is CASSPSGWRGNEQFF.

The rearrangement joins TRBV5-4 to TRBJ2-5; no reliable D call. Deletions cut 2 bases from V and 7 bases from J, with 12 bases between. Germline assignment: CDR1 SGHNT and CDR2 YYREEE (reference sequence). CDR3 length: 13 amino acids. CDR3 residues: CASSFGLDGTQYF. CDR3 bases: TGTGCCAGCAGCTTCGGTCTAGATGGGACCCAGTACTTC.

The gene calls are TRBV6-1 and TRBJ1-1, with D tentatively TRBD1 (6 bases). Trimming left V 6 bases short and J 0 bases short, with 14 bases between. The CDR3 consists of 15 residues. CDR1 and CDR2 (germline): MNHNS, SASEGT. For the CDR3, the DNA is TGTGCCAGCAGCGAGCTCCAGGGGCTGAACACTGAAGCTTTCTTT. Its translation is CASSELQGLNTEAFF.

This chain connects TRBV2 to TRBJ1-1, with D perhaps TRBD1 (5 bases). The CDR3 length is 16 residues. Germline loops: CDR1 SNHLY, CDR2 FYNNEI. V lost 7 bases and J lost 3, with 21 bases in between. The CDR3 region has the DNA TGTGCCAGCATCTTTTTATTAGGGGAACGGGACACTGAAGCTTTCTTT. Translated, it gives CASIFLLGERDTEAFF.

The CDR3: CSAKGEDTQYF. In DNA, the CDR3 is TGCAGTGCTAAGGGTGAGGATACGCAGTATTTT. The chain carries TRBV20-1 and TRBJ2-3; D call uncertain. Trimming shortened V by 4 bases and J by 6 bases, and 8 bases separated the two germline ends. The germline gives CDR1 DFQATT, CDR2 SNEGSKA (reference sequence). The CDR3 sequence is 11 residues long.

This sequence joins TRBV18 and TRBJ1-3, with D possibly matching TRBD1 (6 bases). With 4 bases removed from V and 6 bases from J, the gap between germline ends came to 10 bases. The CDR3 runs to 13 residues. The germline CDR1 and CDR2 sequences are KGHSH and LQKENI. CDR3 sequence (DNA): TGTGCCAGCTCACGGACAGCAGAAAACACCATATATTTT. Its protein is CASSRTAENTIYF. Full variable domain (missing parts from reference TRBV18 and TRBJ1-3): NAGVMQNPRHLVRRRGQEARLRCSPMKGHSHVYWYRQLPEEGLKFMVYLQKENIIDESGMPKERFSAEFPKEGPSILRIQQVVRGDSAAYFCASSRTAENTIYFGEGSWLTVV.

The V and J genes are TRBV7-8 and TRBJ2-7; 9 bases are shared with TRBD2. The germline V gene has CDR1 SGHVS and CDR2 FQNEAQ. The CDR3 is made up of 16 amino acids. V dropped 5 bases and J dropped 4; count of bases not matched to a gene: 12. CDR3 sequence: CASSPRGASGVYEQYF. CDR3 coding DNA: TGTGCCAGCAGCCCCCGGGGGGCTAGCGGGGTTTACGAGCAGTACTTC.

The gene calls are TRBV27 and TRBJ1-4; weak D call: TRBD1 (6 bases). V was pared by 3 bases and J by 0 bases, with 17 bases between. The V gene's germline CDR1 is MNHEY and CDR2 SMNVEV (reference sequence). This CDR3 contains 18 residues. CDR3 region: CASSFLWQGTTTNEKLFF. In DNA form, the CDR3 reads TGTGCCAGCAGTTTCCTTTGGCAGGGGACTACAACTAATGAAAAACTGTTTTTT.

In DNA, the CDR3 is TGTGCCACCGCGAAGCAGGAGGGCAATCAGCCCCAGCATTTT. It encodes CATAKQEGNQPQHF. V gene TRBV15 combines with J gene TRBJ1-5, with D uncertain. Germline V gene sequence: CDR1 LNHNV, CDR2 YYDKDF (reference sequence). The ends were cut back, 8 bases at V and 2 bases at J, with 13 bases in the middle. The CDR3 is 14 amino acids.

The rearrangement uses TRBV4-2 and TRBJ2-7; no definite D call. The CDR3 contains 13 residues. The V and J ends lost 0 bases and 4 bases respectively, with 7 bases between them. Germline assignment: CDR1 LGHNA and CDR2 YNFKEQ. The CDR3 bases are TGTGCCAGCAGCCAAGATCCCCGGTACGAGCAGTACTTC. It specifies CASSQDPRYEQYF.

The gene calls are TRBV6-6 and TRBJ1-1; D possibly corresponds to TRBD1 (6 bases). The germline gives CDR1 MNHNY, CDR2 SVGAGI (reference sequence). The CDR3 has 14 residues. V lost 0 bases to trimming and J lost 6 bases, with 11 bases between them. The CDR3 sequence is CASSYSGGRSEAFF. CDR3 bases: TGTGCCAGCAGTTACTCGGGGGGGCGGTCTGAAGCTTTCTTT.

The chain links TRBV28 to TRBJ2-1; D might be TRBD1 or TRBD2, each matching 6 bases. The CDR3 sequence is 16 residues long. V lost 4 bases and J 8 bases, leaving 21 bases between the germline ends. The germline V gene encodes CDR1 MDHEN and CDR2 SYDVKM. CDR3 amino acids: CASSSTGDKGLDEQFF. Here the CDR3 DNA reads TGTGCCAGCAGTTCCACGGGGGACAAGGGGCTGGATGAGCAGTTCTTC.

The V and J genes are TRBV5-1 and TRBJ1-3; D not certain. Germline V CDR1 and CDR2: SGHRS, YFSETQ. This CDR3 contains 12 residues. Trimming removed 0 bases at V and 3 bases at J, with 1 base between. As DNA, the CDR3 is TGCGCCAGCAGCTTGGATGGAAACACCATATATTTT. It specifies CASSLDGNTIYF.

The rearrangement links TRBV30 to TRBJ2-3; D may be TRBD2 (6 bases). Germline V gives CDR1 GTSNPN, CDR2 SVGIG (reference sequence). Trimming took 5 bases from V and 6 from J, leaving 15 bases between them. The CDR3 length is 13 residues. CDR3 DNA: TGTGCCTGGGCACGCGGGATTTCGGATACGCAGTATTTT. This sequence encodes CAWARGISDTQYF. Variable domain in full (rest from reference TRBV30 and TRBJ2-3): SQTIHQWPATLVQPVGSPLSLECTVEGTSNPNLYWYRQAAGRGLQLLFYSVGIGQISSEVPQNLSASRPQDRQFILSSKKLLLSDSGFYLCAWARGISDTQYFGPGTRLTVL.

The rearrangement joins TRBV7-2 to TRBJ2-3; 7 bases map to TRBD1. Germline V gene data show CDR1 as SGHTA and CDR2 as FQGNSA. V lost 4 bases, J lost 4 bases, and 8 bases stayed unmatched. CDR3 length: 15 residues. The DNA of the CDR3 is TGTGCCAGCAGCTCGACAGGGATGAGGGCAGATACGCAGTATTTT. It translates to CASSSTGMRADTQYF.

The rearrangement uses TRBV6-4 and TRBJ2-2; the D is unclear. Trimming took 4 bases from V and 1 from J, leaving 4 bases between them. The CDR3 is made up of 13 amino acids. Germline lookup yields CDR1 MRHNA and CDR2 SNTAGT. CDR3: CASSGGNTGELFF. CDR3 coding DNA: TGTGCCAGCAGTGGGGGGAACACCGGGGAGCTGTTTTTT.

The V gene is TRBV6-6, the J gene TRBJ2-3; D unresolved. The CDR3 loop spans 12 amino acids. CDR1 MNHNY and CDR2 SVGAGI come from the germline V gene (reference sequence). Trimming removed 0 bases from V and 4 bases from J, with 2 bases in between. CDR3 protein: CASSYSPDTQYF. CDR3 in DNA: TGTGCCAGCAGTTACTCGCCAGATACGCAGTATTTT.

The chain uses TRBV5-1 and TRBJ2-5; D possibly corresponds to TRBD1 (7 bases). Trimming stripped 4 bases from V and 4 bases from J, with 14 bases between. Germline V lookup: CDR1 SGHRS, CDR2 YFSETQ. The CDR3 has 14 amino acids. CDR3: CASSVQGGRETQYF. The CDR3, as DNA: TGCGCCAGCAGCGTGCAGGGGGGCCGAGAGACCCAGTACTTC.